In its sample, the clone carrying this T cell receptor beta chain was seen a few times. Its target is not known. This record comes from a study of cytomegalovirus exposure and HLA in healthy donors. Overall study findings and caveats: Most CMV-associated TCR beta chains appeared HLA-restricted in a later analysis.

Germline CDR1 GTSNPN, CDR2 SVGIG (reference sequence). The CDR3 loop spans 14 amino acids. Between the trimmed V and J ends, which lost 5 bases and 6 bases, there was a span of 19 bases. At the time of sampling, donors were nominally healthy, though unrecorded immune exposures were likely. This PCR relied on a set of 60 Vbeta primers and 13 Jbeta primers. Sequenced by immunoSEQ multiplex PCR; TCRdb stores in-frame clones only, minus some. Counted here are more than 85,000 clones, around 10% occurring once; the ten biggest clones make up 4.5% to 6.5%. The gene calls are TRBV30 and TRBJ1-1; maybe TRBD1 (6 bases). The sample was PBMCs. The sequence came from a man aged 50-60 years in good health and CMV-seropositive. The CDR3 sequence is CAWAPGALGAEAFF. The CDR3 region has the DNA TGTGCCTGGGCTCCAGGGGCCCTGGGTGCTGAAGCTTTCTTT.